Sequencing of this TCR beta chain was carried out in a study of T cells in Graves' hyperthyroidism and ophthalmopathy. Study-wide points: The authors' 13 V-J model separated ophthalmopathy from stable hyperthyroidism.

This clonotype appeared a few times. Its antigen remains unidentified. The TCR beta CDR3 regions underwent amplification using RNA transcripts as the source. The TCR CDR3 first-round RT-PCR relied on the HTBI primer set. TCRdb reprocessed the multiplex PCR reads with MiXCR, giving one entry per CDR3 protein. There are hundreds of thousands of distinct CDR3 sequences in the sample; 14% occur only once, and roughly a tenth lies in the top ten. The CDR3 length is 12 residues. The V and J ends lost 0 bases and 6 bases respectively, with 6 bases between them. The germline V gene encodes CDR1 LNHNV and CDR2 YYDKDF (reference sequence).

V and J are TRBV15 and TRBJ2-7; D is ambiguous. The clonotype originates from a woman aged 18-29 years with Graves' hyperthyroidism. What was sequenced was blood. This CDR3 reads CATSRDHGEQYF. The CDR3 nucleotides read TGTGCCACCAGCAGAGATCATGGCGAGCAGTACTTC.